This T cell receptor beta chain was recorded in a study of blood T cell dynamics during melanoma immunotherapy. About the study: First-line therapy was either pembrolizumab or nivolumab with ipilimumab for metastatic melanoma. Study conclusions and caveats: Disease-control patients' PBMC repertoires became either more clonal or more diverse at W3.

Documented time point: pre-treatment baseline. Samples come from before therapy and from week 3 after the first blockade cycle. Every bulk PBMC sample received the same 350 ng of DNA. Profiled with immunoSEQ multiplex PCR; TCRdb holds only in-frame clones, not every one. The sample holds around 13,000 clones, about 86% seen once. For this clone: Its antigen is undetermined.

The CDR3 extends over 13 amino acids. Germline V gene sequence: CDR1 MNHEY, CDR2 SVGAGI. V was clipped by 5 bases and J by 10 bases; unmatched bases: 8. This chain links TRBV6-5 with TRBJ1-2; 9 bases agree with TRBD1. The sequencing used blood, collected from a patient treated with checkpoint blockade. This receptor was obtained from a human donor with melanoma. CDR3: CASSPGQGENYTF. The CDR3 DNA follows: TGTGCCAGCAGTCCGGGACAGGGAGAGAACTACACCTTC.